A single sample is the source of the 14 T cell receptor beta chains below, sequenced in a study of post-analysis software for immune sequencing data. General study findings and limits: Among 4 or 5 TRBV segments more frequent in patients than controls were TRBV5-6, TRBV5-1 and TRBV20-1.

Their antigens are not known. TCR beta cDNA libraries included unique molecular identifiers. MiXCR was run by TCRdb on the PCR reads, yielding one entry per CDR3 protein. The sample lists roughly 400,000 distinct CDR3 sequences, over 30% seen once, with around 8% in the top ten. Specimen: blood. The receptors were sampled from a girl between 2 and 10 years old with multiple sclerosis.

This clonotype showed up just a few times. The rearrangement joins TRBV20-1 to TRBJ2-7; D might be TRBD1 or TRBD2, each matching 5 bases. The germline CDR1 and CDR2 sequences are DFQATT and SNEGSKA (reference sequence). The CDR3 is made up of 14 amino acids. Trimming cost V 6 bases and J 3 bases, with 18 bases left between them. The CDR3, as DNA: TGCAGTGCCCTCTCTAGGCAGGGACGCTACGAGCAGTACTTC. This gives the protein CSALSRQGRYEQYF.

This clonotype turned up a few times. CDR3: CASSLLAGGPTTDTQYF. The CDR3, as DNA: TGTGCCAGCAGCCTATTAGCGGGAGGGCCAACCACAGATACGCAGTATTTT. The chain carries TRBV9 and TRBJ2-3; 11 bases match TRBD2. CDR1 SGDLS and CDR2 YYNGEE come from the germline V gene. The CDR3 covers 17 residues. V dropped 4 bases and J dropped 2; count of bases not matched to a gene: 9. Based on the CDR3 plus reference TRBV9 and TRBJ2-3, the full variable domain is DSGVTQTPKHLITATGQRVTLRCSPRSGDLSVYWYQQSLDQGLQFLIQYYNGEERAKGNILERFSAQQFPDLHSELNLSSLELGDSALYFCASSLLAGGPTTDTQYFGPGTRLTVL.

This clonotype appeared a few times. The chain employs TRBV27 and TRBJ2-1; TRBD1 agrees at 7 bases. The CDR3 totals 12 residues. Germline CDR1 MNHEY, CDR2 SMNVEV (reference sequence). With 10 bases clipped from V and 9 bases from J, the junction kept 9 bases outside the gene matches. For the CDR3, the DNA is TGTGCCACCAGAAAAGGGGGCCTTGAGCAGTTCTTC. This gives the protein CATRKGGLEQFF.

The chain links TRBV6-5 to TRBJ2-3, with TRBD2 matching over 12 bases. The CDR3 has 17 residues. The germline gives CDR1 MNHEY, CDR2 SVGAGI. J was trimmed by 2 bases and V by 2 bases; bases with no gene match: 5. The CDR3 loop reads CASSYIRLAGATDTQYF. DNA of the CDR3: TGTGCCAGCAGTTACATAAGACTAGCGGGAGCCACAGATACGCAGTATTTT.

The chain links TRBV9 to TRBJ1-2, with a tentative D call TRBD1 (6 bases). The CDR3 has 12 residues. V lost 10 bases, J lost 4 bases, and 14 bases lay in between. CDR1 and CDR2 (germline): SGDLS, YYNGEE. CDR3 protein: CAPTRGRYGYTF. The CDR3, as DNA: TGTGCCCCAACCCGGGGGCGCTATGGCTACACCTTC.

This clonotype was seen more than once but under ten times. This chain's CDR3 is CASSLGVLQETQYF. For the CDR3, the DNA is TGTGCCAGCAGTTTAGGGGTCCTCCAAGAGACCCAGTACTTC. V is TRBV12-3 or TRBV12-4 and J is TRBJ2-5; D is unclear. The germline V and J ends were trimmed by 1 base and 1 base, with 7 bases remaining between them. The CDR3 runs 14 residues.

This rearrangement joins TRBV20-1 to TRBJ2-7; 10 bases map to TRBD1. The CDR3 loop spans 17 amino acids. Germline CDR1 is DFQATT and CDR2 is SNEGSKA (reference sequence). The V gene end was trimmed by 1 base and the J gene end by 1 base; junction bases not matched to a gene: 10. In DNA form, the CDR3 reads TGCAGTGCTAGAGTTCTAGGGAAGGACAGGGGGTCCTACGAGCAGTACTTC. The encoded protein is CSARVLGKDRGSYEQYF.

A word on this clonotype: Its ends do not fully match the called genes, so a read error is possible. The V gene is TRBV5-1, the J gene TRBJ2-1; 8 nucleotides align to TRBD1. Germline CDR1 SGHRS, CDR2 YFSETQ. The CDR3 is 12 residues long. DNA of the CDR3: TGCGCCAGCAGTTTGGGACAGGTCAAGCAGTTCTTC. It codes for CASSLGQVKQFF.

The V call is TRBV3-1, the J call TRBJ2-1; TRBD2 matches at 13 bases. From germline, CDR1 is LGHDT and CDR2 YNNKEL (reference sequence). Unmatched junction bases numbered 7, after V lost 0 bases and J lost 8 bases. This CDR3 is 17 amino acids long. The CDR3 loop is CASSQESWTSGSHEQFF. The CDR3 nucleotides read TGTGCCAGCAGCCAAGAGTCCTGGACTAGCGGGAGTCATGAGCAGTTCTTC.

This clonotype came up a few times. The CDR3 is CASSLGEISLNEQFF. The CDR3 region has the DNA TGTGCCAGCAGCTTAGGGGAGATCTCTCTCAATGAGCAGTTCTTC. This rearrangement joins TRBV7-8 to TRBJ2-1; possibly TRBD2 for D (5 bases). Trimming removed 1 base from V and 6 bases from J, with 13 bases in between. The germline CDR1 and CDR2 sequences are SGHVS and FQNEAQ. CDR3 size: 15 residues.

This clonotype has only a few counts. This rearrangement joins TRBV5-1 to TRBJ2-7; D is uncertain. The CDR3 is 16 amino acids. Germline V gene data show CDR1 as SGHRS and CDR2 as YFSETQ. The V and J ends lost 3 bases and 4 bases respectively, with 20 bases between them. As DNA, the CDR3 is TGCGCCAGCAGCTACCCGACCTTGGGCCCCTCGTACGAGCAGTACTTC. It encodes CASSYPTLGPSYEQYF.

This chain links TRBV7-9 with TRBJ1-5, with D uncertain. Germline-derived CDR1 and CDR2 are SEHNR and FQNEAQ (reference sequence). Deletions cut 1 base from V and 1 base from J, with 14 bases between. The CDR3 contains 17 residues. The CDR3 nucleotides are TGTGCCAGCAGCTTAGAGTGGGAAGGGAACAGCAATCAGCCCCAGCATTTT. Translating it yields CASSLEWEGNSNQPQHF.

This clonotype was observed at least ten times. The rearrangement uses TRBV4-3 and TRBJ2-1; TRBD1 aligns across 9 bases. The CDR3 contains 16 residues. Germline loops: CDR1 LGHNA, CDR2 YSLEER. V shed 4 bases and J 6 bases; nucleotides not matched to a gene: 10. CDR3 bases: TGCGCCAGCAGCCTATACAGGGGGCAGATGGGCAATGAGCAGTTCTTC. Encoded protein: CASSLYRGQMGNEQFF.

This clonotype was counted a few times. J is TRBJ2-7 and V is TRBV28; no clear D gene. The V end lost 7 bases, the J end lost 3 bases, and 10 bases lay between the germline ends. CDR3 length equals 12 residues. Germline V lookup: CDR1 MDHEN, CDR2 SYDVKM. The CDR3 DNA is TGTGCCAGCACTCTCGGCGGCTACGAGCAGTACTTC. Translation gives CASTLGGYEQYF.